This T cell receptor beta chain comes out of a study of beta chain features in type 1 diabetes. Study as a whole: The examined sorted cells totaled 85 million to 120 million across samples.

Expressed TCRB transcripts were sequenced after all isolated RNA was converted to cDNA. Only in-frame clones appear in the TCRdb table, and some are missing; sequencing was by immunoSEQ multiplex PCR. The repertoire consists of 250,000 to 300,000 clones, with approximately 14% occurring once and the leading ten covering under 0.02%. CD45RO/CCR7/CD25/CD127/CD95/CD27 separated CD4+ naive, central memory, regulatory and stem cell-like memory cells by sorting. Whole-study results and caveats: In all four CD4+ subsets, TCRB CDR3 length was significantly, moderately reduced in type 1 diabetes.

As to this clone: What it binds is not known. Different DNA sequences within this sample yield the same CDR3.

Germline-derived CDR1 and CDR2 are MDHEN and SYDVKM. The CDR3 runs to 14 residues. Trimming pared 1 base from V and 0 bases from J, leaving 7 bases between. The chain is built from TRBV28 and TRBJ2-7; no clear D gene. Sequencing used naive CD4+ T cells from blood. The TCR originated in a young man with type 1 diabetes. The DNA of the CDR3 is TGTGCCAGCAGTTTATCCGGAGTCTCCTACGAGCAGTACTTC. It encodes CASSLSGVSYEQYF.